The sample holds a few counts of the clone carrying this T cell receptor (beta chain). Its antigen is unidentified. CDR1 and CDR2 from the germline V gene are SGHTA and FQGNSA. This CDR3 comprises 15 residues. J was trimmed by 9 bases and V by 3 bases; bases with no gene match: 7. The PCR made use of 60 Vbeta and 13 Jbeta primers. TCRdb's copy holds only in-frame clones and misses some; the assay was immunoSEQ multiplex PCR. The repertoire holds roughly 150,000 clones, approximately 79% seen once, with under 7.5% in the top ten. The entry originates in a study of cytomegalovirus exposure and HLA in healthy donors. Study at large: The study's early data release held about 85 million unique TCRs from HLA-typed donors. Study conclusions and caveats: Previous analysis showed most TCR beta V segments were productive about 90% or about 30% of the time. CMV serostatus was the only recorded immune exposure for donors.

The clonotype was recovered from a woman in her forties or fifties in good health and CMV-seropositive. Sequenced input: PBMCs. The rearrangement joins TRBV7-2 to TRBJ2-4; 11 positions match TRBD1. In DNA, the CDR3 is TGTGCCAGCAGCTTGGGGGGACAGGGGGATTCCATTCAGTACTTC. Translating gives CASSLGGQGDSIQYF.